This T cell receptor (beta chain) was captured in a study of blood T cells in healthy people across ages. A few counts support this clonotype. Its antigen is not known. Alongside a J-beta primer mix, a sample-barcoded 5' primer served in a second PCR lasting about 7 to 12 cycles. Each CDR3 protein gets one entry after TCRdb re-called the 5' RACE reads with MiXCR. Of roughly 1,500,000 distinct CDR3 sequences detected, 42% appear once; the ten largest clones hold under 8%. This CDR3 region has 15 residues. The germline V gene has CDR1 DFQATT and CDR2 SNEGSKA (reference sequence). After removal of 0 bases from V and 5 bases from J, the junction contained 7 bases not matched to a gene. The study, taken as a whole, reports: The long-lived group displayed more naive CD4+ cells, plus higher diversity, than the aged donors did.

Sequences were obtained from blood. The sequence was collected from a woman aged 18-30 years in good health. This chain links TRBV20-1 with TRBJ1-5; 7 nucleotides agree with TRBD1. CDR3 amino acids: CSARDEGGSYQPQHF. CDR3 bases: TGCAGTGCTAGAGATGAAGGGGGCAGCTATCAGCCCCAGCATTTT.